A selection of T cell receptor beta chains follows, all from one sample in a study of blood T cells in healthy people across ages. TCRdb processed the 5' RACE reads anew with MiXCR; each CDR3 protein has one entry. The sample consists of about 640,000 distinct CDR3 sequences, roughly three fifths of them appearing once. Specimen: blood. These receptors all stem from a man in his 60s in good health. CDR3s include the opening cysteine and the closing phenylalanine or tryptophan. Fields, in order: J gene, clone size, D gene, V gene, CDR3 DNA, CDR3 protein. The D gene is left open where the match is weak. Only part of the rows carry a size: once, few, many, or a class if the clone is expanded.

J: TRBJ2-6; size: once; D: -; V: TRBV6-5; DNA: TGTGCCAGCAGTTACTTCCACCCAGGGGACTCTGGGGCCAACGTCCTGACTTTC; CDR3: CASSYFHPGDSGANVLTF
J: TRBJ2-1; size: -; D: -; V: TRBV6-6; DNA: TGTGCCAGCAGGGACAGGACTAACAATGAGCAGTTCTTC; CDR3: CASRDRTNNEQFF
J: TRBJ2-3; size: -; D: -; V: TRBV5-1; DNA: TGCGCCAGCAGCTTGGTTCAGGGCCGCACAGATACGCAGTATTTT; CDR3: CASSLVQGRTDTQYF
J: TRBJ1-1; size: -; D: -; V: TRBV2; DNA: TGTGCCAGCAGTGAGGCAGGGAGTTCGACAGCTTTCTTT; CDR3: CASSEAGSSTAFF
J: TRBJ2-5; size: -; D: -; V: TRBV7-2; DNA: TGTGCCAGCAGCCCCAGCGGAGCGACGCCACTCCAAGAGACCCAGTACTTC; CDR3: CASSPSGATPLQETQYF
J: TRBJ2-5; size: -; D: TRBD2; V: TRBV5-6; DNA: TGTGCCAGCAGCTTCGTGGAATACGGGGGGGCCCCGGAGACCCAGTACTTC; CDR3: CASSFVEYGGAPETQYF
J: TRBJ1-2; size: -; D: -; V: TRBV29-1; DNA: TGCAGCGAGGGGGGTCAGTATGGCAACACCTTC; CDR3: CSEGGQYGNTF
J: TRBJ1-2; size: -; D: -; V: TRBV12-3/TRBV12-4; DNA: TGTGCCAGCAGCCCCCCGGGACAAAGGGGAGGAGGCTACACCTTC; CDR3: CASSPPGQRGGGYTF
J: TRBJ2-5; size: -; D: TRBD1; V: TRBV11-2; DNA: TGTGCCAGCAGCTTAGTACAGGGGGAGCTGAGGGAGCAGTACTTC; CDR3: CASSLVQGELREQYF
J: TRBJ1-2; size: -; D: -; V: TRBV24-1; DNA: TGTGCCACCAGTTCGGGGAACTATGGCTACACCTTC; CDR3: CATSSGNYGYTF
J: TRBJ2-3; size: -; D: TRBD2; V: TRBV5-1; DNA: TGCGCCAGCAGCTTGGCCCCGGGGGGGATCAGCACAGATACGCAGTATTTT; CDR3: CASSLAPGGISTDTQYF
J: TRBJ1-2; size: few; D: TRBD1; V: TRBV20-1; DNA: TGCAGTGCTAGAATCGGGACAGGGGATGGCTACACCTTC; CDR3: CSARIGTGDGYTF
J: TRBJ2-6; size: few; D: -; V: TRBV15; DNA: TGTGCCACCAGCAGAGATCGGCCAGGGCAGAGGGCTGGGGCCAACGTCCTGACTTTC; CDR3: CATSRDRPGQRAGANVLTF
J: TRBJ1-4; size: few; D: TRBD1; V: TRBV11-2; DNA: TGTGCCAGCAGCCTCCGGGACAGGAATCAAAAACTGTTTTTT; CDR3: CASSLRDRNQKLFF
J: TRBJ1-1; size: few; D: -; V: TRBV7-9; DNA: TGTGCCAGCAGCCCGGGGAGGGACACTGAAGCTTTCTTT; CDR3: CASSPGRDTEAFF
J: TRBJ1-4; size: -; D: -; V: TRBV29-1; DNA: TGCAGCGTTGTAGGAACGGGCGAAAAACTGTTTTTT; CDR3: CSVVGTGEKLFF
J: TRBJ1-2; size: once; D: -; V: TRBV6-5; DNA: TGTGCCAGCAGTTACGCCGTCCAGGAGTATGGCTACACCTTC; CDR3: CASSYAVQEYGYTF
J: TRBJ2-4; size: few; D: -; V: TRBV7-2; DNA: TGTGCCAGCAGCTTAGCCCCCCCTGACGGGGGAAACATTCAGTACTTC; CDR3: CASSLAPPDGGNIQYF
J: TRBJ2-7; size: few; D: TRBD2; V: TRBV27; DNA: TGTGCCAGCAGTTTAGATAGCGGGGGAGGATGGGTGTACGAGCAGTACTTC; CDR3: CASSLDSGGGWVYEQYF
J: TRBJ1-5; size: many; D: TRBD1; V: TRBV3-1; DNA: TGTGCCAGCAGTACCGGGACAGATAATCAGCCCCAGCATTTT; CDR3: CASSTGTDNQPQHF
J: TRBJ1-1; size: -; D: -; V: TRBV27; DNA: TGTGCCAGCAGTTTGGCCGCTAACACTGAAGCTTTCTTT; CDR3: CASSLAANTEAFF
J: TRBJ2-4; size: -; D: -; V: TRBV3-1; DNA: TGTGCCAGCAGCCAAGCAGGTAAAAACATTCAGTACTTC; CDR3: CASSQAGKNIQYF